This T cell receptor beta chain derives from a study of long-term antiretroviral therapy in people with HIV. Across the study: The study's earliest collections predate the 2015 immediate-ART recommendation by about a decade. Broader study findings: Narrower CDR3 length ranges marked HIV repertoires relative to controls.

The assay, immunoSEQ v3.0, was run at survey level. The data were produced by immunoSEQ multiplex PCR, yet TCRdb's version contains in-frame clones alone and is incomplete. The table has some 24,000 clones, roughly 79% seen once. V shed 3 bases and J shed 9 bases, with 9 bases lying between them. The CDR3 runs 12 residues. From germline, CDR1 is SEHNR and CDR2 FQNEAQ (reference sequence). A remark on this clone: No antigen is known for it.

This TCR was recovered from a woman between 18 and 29 years old with HIV. V and J are TRBV7-9 and TRBJ2-1; the D gene is possibly TRBD1 (5 bases). Sample: unsorted PBMCs, taken at the start of antiretroviral therapy, before treatment. CDR3 residues: CASSFPGFEQFF. As DNA, the CDR3 is TGTGCCAGCAGCTTCCCAGGGTTTGAGCAGTTCTTC.